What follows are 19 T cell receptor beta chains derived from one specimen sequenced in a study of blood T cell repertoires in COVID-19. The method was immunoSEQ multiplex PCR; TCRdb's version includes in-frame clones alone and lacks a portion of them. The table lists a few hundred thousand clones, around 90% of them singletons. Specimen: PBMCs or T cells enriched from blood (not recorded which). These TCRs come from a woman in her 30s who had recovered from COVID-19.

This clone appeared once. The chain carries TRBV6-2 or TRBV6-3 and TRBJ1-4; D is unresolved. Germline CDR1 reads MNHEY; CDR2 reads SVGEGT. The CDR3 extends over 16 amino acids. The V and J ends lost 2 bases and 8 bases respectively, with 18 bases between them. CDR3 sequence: CASSYSRQPDSEKLFF. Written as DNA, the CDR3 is TGTGCCAGCAGTTACAGCCGGCAGCCTGACTCCGAAAAACTGTTTTTT.

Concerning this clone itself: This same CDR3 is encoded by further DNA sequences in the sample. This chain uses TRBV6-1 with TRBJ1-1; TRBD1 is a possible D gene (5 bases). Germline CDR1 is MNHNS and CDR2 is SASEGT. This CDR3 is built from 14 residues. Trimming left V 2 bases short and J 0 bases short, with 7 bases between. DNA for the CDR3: TGTGCCAGCAGTGAATCAGGGCTGAACACTGAAGCTTTCTTT. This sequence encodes CASSESGLNTEAFF.

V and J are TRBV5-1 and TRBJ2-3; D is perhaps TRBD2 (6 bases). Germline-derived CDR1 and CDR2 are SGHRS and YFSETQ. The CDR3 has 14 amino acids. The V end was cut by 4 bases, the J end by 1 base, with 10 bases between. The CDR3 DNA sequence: TGCGCCAGCAGCCCCGGGGAGGGCACAGATACGCAGTATTTT. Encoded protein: CASSPGEGTDTQYF.

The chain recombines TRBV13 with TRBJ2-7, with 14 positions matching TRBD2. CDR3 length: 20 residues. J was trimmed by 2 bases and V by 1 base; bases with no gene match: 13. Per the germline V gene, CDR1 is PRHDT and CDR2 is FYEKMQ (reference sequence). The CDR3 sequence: CASSLAGLAGVTAGPYEQYF. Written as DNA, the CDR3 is TGTGCCAGCAGCTTAGCGGGACTAGCGGGGGTGACTGCGGGGCCCTACGAGCAGTACTTC.

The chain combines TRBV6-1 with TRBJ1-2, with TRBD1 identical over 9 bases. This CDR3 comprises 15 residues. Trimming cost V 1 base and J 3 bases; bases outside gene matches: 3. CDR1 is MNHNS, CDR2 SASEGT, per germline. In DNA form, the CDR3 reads TGTGCCAGCAGTGAAGACAGGGGGCGCGACTATGGCTACACCTTC. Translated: CASSEDRGRDYGYTF.

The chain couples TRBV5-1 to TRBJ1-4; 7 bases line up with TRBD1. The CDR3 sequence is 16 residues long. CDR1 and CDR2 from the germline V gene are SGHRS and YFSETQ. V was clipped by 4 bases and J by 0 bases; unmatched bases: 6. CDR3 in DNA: TGCGCCAGCAGCCCGGGACAGTTCACAACTAATGAAAAACTGTTTTTT. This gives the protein CASSPGQFTTNEKLFF.

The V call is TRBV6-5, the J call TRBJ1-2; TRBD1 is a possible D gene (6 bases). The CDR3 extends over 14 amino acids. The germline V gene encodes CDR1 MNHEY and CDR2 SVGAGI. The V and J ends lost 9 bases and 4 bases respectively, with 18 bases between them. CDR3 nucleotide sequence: TGTGCCAGTCGGGACACACCCCAACGCTATGGCTACACCTTC. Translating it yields CASRDTPQRYGYTF.

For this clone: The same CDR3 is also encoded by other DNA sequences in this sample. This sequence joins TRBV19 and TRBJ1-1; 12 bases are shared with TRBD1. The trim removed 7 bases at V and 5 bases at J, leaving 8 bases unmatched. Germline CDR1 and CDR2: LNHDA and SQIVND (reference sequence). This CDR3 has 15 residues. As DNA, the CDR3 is TGTGCCAGTACCCCGGGACAGGGGGCAGGGACTGAAGCTTTCTTT. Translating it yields CASTPGQGAGTEAFF.

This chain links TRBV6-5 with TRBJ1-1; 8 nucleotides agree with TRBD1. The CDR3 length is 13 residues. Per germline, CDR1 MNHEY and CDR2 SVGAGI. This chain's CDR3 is CGTGNWANTEAFF. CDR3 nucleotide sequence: TGTGGGACAGGGAATTGGGCAAACACTGAAGCTTTCTTT.

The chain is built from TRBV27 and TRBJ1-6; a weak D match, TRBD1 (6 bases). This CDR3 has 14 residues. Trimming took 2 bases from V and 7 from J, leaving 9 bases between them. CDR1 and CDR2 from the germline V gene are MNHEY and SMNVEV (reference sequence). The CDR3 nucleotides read TGTGCCAGCAGTTTAGGACAGATCAATTCACCCCTCCACTTT. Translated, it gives CASSLGQINSPLHF.

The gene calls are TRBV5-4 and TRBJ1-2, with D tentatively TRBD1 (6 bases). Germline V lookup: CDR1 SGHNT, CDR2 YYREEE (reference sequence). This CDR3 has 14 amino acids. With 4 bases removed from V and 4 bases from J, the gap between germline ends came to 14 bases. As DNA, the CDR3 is TGTGCCAGCAGCCTAGAAACAGGGTTCTATGGCTACACCTTC. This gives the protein CASSLETGFYGYTF.

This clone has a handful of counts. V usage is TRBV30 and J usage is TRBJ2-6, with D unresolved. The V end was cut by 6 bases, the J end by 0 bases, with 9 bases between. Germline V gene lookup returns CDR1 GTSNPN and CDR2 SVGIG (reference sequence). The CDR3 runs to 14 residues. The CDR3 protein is CACTGFSGANVLTF. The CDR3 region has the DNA TGTGCCTGTACCGGTTTCTCTGGGGCCAACGTCCTGACTTTC.

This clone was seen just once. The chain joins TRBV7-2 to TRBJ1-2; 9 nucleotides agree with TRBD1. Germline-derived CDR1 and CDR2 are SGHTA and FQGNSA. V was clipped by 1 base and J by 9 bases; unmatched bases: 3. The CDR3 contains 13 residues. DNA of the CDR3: TGTGCCAGCAGCTTAGGGACAGGGGCCCGCTACACCTTC. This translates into CASSLGTGARYTF.

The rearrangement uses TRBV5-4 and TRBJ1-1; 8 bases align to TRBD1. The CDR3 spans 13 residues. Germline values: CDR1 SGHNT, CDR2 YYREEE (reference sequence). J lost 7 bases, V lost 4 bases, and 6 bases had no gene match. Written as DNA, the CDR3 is TGTGCCAGCAGCGGAACGGGACAGGATGAAGCTTTCTTT. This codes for CASSGTGQDEAFF.

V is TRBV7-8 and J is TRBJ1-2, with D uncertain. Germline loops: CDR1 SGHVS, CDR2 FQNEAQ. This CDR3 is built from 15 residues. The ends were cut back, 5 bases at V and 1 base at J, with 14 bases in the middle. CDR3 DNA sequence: TGTGCCAGCAGCCCCCCTACTCTTTTTAACTATGGCTACACCTTC. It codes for CASSPPTLFNYGYTF.

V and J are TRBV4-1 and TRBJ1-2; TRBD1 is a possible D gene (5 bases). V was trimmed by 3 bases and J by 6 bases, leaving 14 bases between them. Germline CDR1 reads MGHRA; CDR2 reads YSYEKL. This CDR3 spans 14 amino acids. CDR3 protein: CASSQGPRDHGYTF. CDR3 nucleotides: TGCGCCAGCAGCCAGGGCCCGCGGGACCATGGCTACACCTTC.

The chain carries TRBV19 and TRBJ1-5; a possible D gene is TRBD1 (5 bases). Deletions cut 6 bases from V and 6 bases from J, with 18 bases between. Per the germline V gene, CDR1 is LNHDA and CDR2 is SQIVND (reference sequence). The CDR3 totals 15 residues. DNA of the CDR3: TGTGCCAGTAGCCTCCCCGGGGGGGTGGGTCAGCCCCAGCATTTT. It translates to CASSLPGGVGQPQHF. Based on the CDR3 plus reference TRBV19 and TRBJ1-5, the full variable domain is DGGITQSPKYLFRKEGQNVTLSCEQNLNHDAMYWYRQDPGQGLRLIYYSQIVNDFQKGDIAEGYSVSREKKESFPLTVTSAQKNPTAFYLCASSLPGGVGQPQHFGDGTRLSIL.

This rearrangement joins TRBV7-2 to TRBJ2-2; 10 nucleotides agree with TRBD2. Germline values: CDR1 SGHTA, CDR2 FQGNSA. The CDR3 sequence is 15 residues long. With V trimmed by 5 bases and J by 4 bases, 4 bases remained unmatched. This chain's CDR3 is CASSRQRGGTGELFF. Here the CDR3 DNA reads TGTGCCAGCAGCCGTCAGCGGGGGGGCACCGGGGAGCTGTTTTTT.

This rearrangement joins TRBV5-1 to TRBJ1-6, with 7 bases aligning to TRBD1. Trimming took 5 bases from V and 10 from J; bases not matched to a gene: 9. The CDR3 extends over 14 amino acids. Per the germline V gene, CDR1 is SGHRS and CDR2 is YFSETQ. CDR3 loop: CASRQDRAASPLHF. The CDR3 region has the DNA TGCGCCAGCAGACAAGACAGGGCAGCGTCACCCCTCCACTTT.